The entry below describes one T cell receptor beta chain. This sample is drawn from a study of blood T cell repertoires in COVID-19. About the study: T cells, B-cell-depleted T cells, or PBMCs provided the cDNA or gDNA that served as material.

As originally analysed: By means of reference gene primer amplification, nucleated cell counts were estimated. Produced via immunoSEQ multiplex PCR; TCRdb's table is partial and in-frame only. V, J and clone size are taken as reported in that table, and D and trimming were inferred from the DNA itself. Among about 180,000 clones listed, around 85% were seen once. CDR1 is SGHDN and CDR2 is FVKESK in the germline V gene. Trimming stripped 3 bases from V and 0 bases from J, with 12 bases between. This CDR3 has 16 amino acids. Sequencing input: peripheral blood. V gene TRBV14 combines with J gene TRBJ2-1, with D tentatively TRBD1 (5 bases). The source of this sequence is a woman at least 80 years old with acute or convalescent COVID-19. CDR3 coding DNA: TGTGCCAGCAGCCACCCGACAGCGAGCTCCTACAATGAGCAGTTCTTC. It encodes CASSHPTASSYNEQFF. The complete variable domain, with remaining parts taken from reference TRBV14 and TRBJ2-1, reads EAGVTQFPSHSVIEKGQTVTLRCDPISGHDNLYWYRRVMGKEIKFLLHFVKESKQDESGMPNNRFLAERTGGTYSTLKVQPAELEDSGVYFCASSHPTASSYNEQFFGPGTRLTVL.